The 18 T cell receptor beta chains presented below share a single source sample, sequenced in a study of blood T cell repertoires in COVID-19. Sequenced by immunoSEQ multiplex PCR; TCRdb stores in-frame clones only, minus some. Counted here are around 50,000 clones, roughly 85% occurring once; the ten biggest clones make up approximately 5%. The material sequenced was peripheral blood. These receptors originate from a human donor in a cohort sampled during active COVID-19.

This rearrangement joins TRBV4-3 to TRBJ2-1; TRBD2 aligns across 11 bases. The CDR3 is 17 residues long. Germline lookup yields CDR1 LGHNA and CDR2 YSLEER. The V segment lost 4 bases and the J segment 7 bases; nucleotides outside the gene matches: 12. The CDR3 spells CASSPREGLAGVNEQFF. The CDR3 coding sequence is TGCGCCAGCAGCCCTAGGGAAGGACTAGCGGGCGTAAATGAGCAGTTCTTC.

The rearrangement uses TRBV5-1 and TRBJ2-5; D unclear. There are 11 residues in the CDR3. Deletions cut 5 bases from V and 3 bases from J, with 5 bases between. CDR1 is SGHRS and CDR2 is YFSETQ in the germline V gene. This chain's CDR3 is CASSNKETQYF. The CDR3 DNA sequence: TGCGCCAGCAGTAATAAAGAGACCCAGTACTTC. Using reference TRBV5-1 and TRBJ2-5 for the parts outside the CDR3, the full variable domain is KAGVTQTPRYLIKTRGQQVTLSCSPISGHRSVSWYQQTPGQGLQFLFEYFSETQRNKGNFPGRFSGRQFSNSRSEMNVSTLELGDSALYLCASSNKETQYFGPGTRLLVL.

V gene TRBV5-4 combines with J gene TRBJ2-7; 14 positions match TRBD2. Germline CDR1 reads SGHNT; CDR2 reads YYREEE (reference sequence). The CDR3 contains 14 residues. Trimming cost V 4 bases and J 12 bases; bases outside gene matches: 9. In DNA form, the CDR3 reads TGTGCCAGCAGCGACAGACTAGCGGGGGGGAAGCTGTACTTC. As protein: CASSDRLAGGKLYF.

The chain carries TRBV19 and TRBJ1-5, with 10 bases matching TRBD1. V gave up 7 bases and J gave up 5 bases; unmatched junction bases: 2. The CDR3 runs to 13 residues. Germline assignment: CDR1 LNHDA and CDR2 SQIVND (reference sequence). The CDR3 sequence is CASNDRGHQPQHF. The CDR3 DNA is TGTGCCAGTAATGACAGGGGGCATCAGCCCCAGCATTTT.

This chain uses TRBV4-3 with TRBJ1-2; TRBD1 aligns across 7 bases. V lost 0 bases, J lost 4 bases, and 11 bases stayed unmatched. CDR1 is LGHNA and CDR2 is YSLEER in the germline V gene. The CDR3 runs 17 residues. The CDR3 region has the DNA TGCGCCAGCAGCCAAGAGGGGCGAGGGGGCCGTGGCTATGGCTACACCTTC. Encoded protein: CASSQEGRGGRGYGYTF.

The rearrangement uses TRBV15 and TRBJ1-3, with a possible D match to TRBD1 (5 bases). The CDR3 sequence is 16 residues long. The germline V gene encodes CDR1 LNHNV and CDR2 YYDKDF (reference sequence). Trimming cost V 2 bases and J 0 bases, with 11 bases left between them. Written as DNA, the CDR3 is TGTGCCACCAGCAGACGGGGGAGGGTCTCTGGAAACACCATATATTTT. Protein sequence: CATSRRGRVSGNTIYF.

V gene TRBV9 combines with J gene TRBJ2-7; a weak D match, TRBD1 (6 bases). The V and J ends lost 4 bases and 6 bases respectively, with 17 bases between them. The length of the CDR3 is 14 residues. Per germline, CDR1 SGDLS and CDR2 YYNGEE. CDR3 loop: CASSPGQIRGEQYF. DNA for the CDR3: TGTGCCAGCAGCCCCGGACAGATTAGGGGCGAGCAGTACTTC.

The CDR3 region is CASSSTGGYEQYF. DNA for the CDR3: TGTGCCAGCAGCTCTACCGGGGGATACGAGCAGTACTTC. The gene calls are TRBV7-3 and TRBJ2-7; tentatively, D is TRBD2 (6 bases). CDR3 length equals 13 residues. Germline CDR1 reads SGHTA; CDR2 reads FQGTGA. The V and J ends lost 4 bases and 4 bases respectively, with 11 bases between them.

The V and J genes are TRBV4-2 and TRBJ1-2; 10 bases are a match to TRBD1. Germline V gives CDR1 LGHNA, CDR2 YNFKEQ. CDR3 length: 16 residues. V gave up 0 bases and J gave up 3 bases; unmatched junction bases: 4. In DNA form, the CDR3 reads TGTGCCAGCAGCCAAGAGGGCGGGACAGGGGACTATGGCTACACCTTC. Its protein product is CASSQEGGTGDYGYTF.

V usage is TRBV7-2 and J usage is TRBJ2-3; 8 bases map to TRBD1. CDR1 and CDR2 from the germline V gene are SGHTA and FQGNSA. V lost 5 bases and J lost 7; bases outside the gene matches: 5. The CDR3 contains 13 residues. The CDR3 coding sequence is TGTGCCAGCAGCCAGCGACAGGGGAATACGCAGTATTTT. It encodes CASSQRQGNTQYF.

The genes are TRBV28 and TRBJ1-5; 10 bases map to TRBD1. Germline loops: CDR1 MDHEN, CDR2 SYDVKM. This CDR3 is built from 17 residues. V was pared by 6 bases and J by 7 bases, with 15 bases of the junction left unmatched. The CDR3: CASRRMRGGTGDQPQHF. In DNA form, the CDR3 reads TGTGCCAGCAGACGTATGCGGGGGGGGACAGGGGACCAGCCCCAGCATTTT.

The chain recombines TRBV15 with TRBJ2-2; D is ambiguous. Trimming pared 1 base from V and 4 bases from J, leaving 7 bases between. The CDR3 is 14 amino acids. Germline V gives CDR1 LNHNV, CDR2 YYDKDF (reference sequence). CDR3 loop: CATSRVHFTGELFF. CDR3 sequence (DNA): TGTGCCACCAGCAGAGTTCACTTCACCGGGGAGCTGTTTTTT.

This clone was counted only a few times. The chain joins TRBV20-1 to TRBJ1-1; D unresolved. CDR1 is DFQATT, CDR2 SNEGSKA, per germline (reference sequence). The length of the CDR3 is 11 residues. V lost 7 bases and J 4 bases, leaving 10 bases between the germline ends. CDR3 DNA sequence: TGCAGTGGGCTCACGCTCACTGAAGCTTTCTTT. Translation: CSGLTLTEAFF.

The chain links TRBV2 to TRBJ2-5; 12 positions agree with TRBD1. The CDR3 runs 15 residues. J lost 5 bases, V lost 5 bases, and 6 bases had no gene match. Germline assignment: CDR1 SNHLY and CDR2 FYNNEI. DNA for the CDR3: TGTGCCAGCAGTACCGGGACAGGGGGCGGGGAGACCCAGTACTTC. The encoded protein is CASSTGTGGGETQYF.

The chain combines TRBV30 with TRBJ2-1; 8 nucleotides match TRBD1. The V segment lost 1 base and the J segment 5 bases; nucleotides outside the gene matches: 1. There are 13 residues in the CDR3. Looked up from germline, CDR1 is GTSNPN and CDR2 is SVGIG (reference sequence). CDR3 sequence: CAWSGGQDNEQFF. The CDR3 bases are TGTGCCTGGAGTGGGGGACAGGACAATGAGCAGTTCTTC.

The V call is TRBV10-3, the J call TRBJ1-2; no definite D call. CDR3 length: 11 residues. Germline V CDR1 and CDR2: ENHRY, SYGVKD. Trimming took 10 bases from V and 7 from J, leaving 13 bases between them. In DNA, the CDR3 is TGTGCCACCGCCAAAGGGAGTGGCTACACCTTC. Encoded protein: CATAKGSGYTF.

This rearrangement joins TRBV7-2 to TRBJ2-7, with D perhaps TRBD1 (6 bases). V was clipped by 2 bases and J by 2 bases, with 16 bases between them. CDR3 length equals 16 residues. Germline-derived CDR1 and CDR2 are SGHTA and FQGNSA. The CDR3 region has the DNA TGTGCCAGCAGCTTAATAGAAGGCAGGGGTGCCTACGAGCAGTACTTC. Protein sequence: CASSLIEGRGAYEQYF.

The table lists this clone with a few counts. This sequence joins TRBV18 and TRBJ2-2; the D gene is possibly TRBD2 (5 bases). In germline, CDR1 is KGHSH, CDR2 LQKENI. This CDR3 contains 12 residues. Deletions cut 6 bases from V and 6 bases from J, with 8 bases between. The CDR3 sequence is CASSPDSGELFF. The CDR3 DNA reads TGTGCCAGCTCTCCGGACTCCGGGGAGCTGTTTTTT. Full variable domain (missing parts from reference TRBV18 and TRBJ2-2): NAGVMQNPRHLVRRRGQEARLRCSPMKGHSHVYWYRQLPEEGLKFMVYLQKENIIDESGMPKERFSAEFPKEGPSILRIQQVVRGDSAAYFCASSPDSGELFFGEGSRLTVL.